This TCR beta chain was sequenced in a study of blood T cell repertoires in COVID-19 (dated by TCRdb to 2020 to 2021). In terms of the full investigation: Samples from collaborators originated in the United States, Italy and Spain and spanned both the acute and convalescent phases of COVID-19. The repertoires were made available in a free public database intended to serve as a resource for research on the immune response to SARS-CoV-2. Where available, HLA class I and class II types were taken from metadata supplied by the sample provider and were not determined by assay-based typing. The prospective study material was composed of cDNA or gDNA derived from T cells, B-cell-depleted T cells, or PBMCs. A de-identified subject ID, COVID-19 status, age in years and sex were almost always included in the sample metadata. The dataset comprised deeply sampled blood TCRbeta repertoires from subjects exposed to, actively infected with, or recovered from COVID-19. The samples were drawn from the first 160 participants of the ongoing ImmuneRACE study and from 1,200 or so subjects provided by 6 global collaborators. What the work shows at the level of the full study, not this receptor alone: The quantity of clinical and demographic metadata differed by source and by participant and was supplied without curation.

TCRbeta CDR3 regions were amplified from genomic DNA using the immunoSEQ Assay, a bias-controlled multiplex PCR. The study's processing was this. Within the assay, amplification of reference gene primers was used to estimate how many nucleated cells each sample contained. To quantify the absolute abundance of each unique TCRbeta CDR3 rearrangement, sequence reads were collapsed and filtered. For each sample, productive Simpson clonality was calculated as the square root of Simpson's diversity index over productive rearrangements. As stored in TCRdb, this immuneACCESS dataset retains in-frame rearrangements with V and J assigned. A fraction of the clones does not appear; measured against another copy, unresolved V genes explain less than half of the discrepancy, and the remainder lacks a known reason. V and J calls and clone size are as listed in that table; D and trimming were resolved from the DNA. The sample yields over 90,000 clones; about four fifths were counted once. The ten largest clonotypes hold roughly 4.8% of the sample.

CDR1 and CDR2, per the germline V gene (reference sequence), are MNHEY and SMNVEV. From its cysteine to its phenylalanine, the CDR3 spans 13 amino acids. Only CDR3 DNA remains: 39 bases, in frame from the first base. From V the trimming removes 6 bases and from J it removes 6 bases, while the gene matches leave 3 bases of the junction unaccounted for. To note about this clone: Its specific antigen is unknown. No per-base quality is available; no much larger clone lies one base away.

One collaborating source in Seattle enrolled patients while the patients were actively infected and followed the patients over time throughout the course of disease. The collaborating institutions used their own protocols to collect whole blood in K2EDTA tubes. For TCRbeta analysis, collaborator samples were shipped as frozen whole blood, as isolated PBMCs, or as DNA extracted from either sample type. The sequence came from a man of 80 years or more with COVID-19, enrolled during active disease. Recombination linked TRBV27 to TRBJ2-2, with 8 middle bases fitting TRBD1. Sample: peripheral blood. Here is the DNA: TGTGCCAGCAGCGACAGGGGAGCCGGGGAGCTGTTTTTT. It translates as CASSDRGAGELFF.